Presented here are 2 T cell receptor beta chains from one specimen sequenced in a study of glioma-infiltrating T cells. Using RNA template, CDR3s of TCR alpha and beta were amplified with iRepertoire arm-PCR. TCRdb independently ran MiXCR on the multiplex PCR reads; one entry per CDR3 protein. The sample has over 130,000 distinct CDR3 sequences, 30% to 40% seen once. The source material was glioma tissue, nonneoplastic brain tissue, or PBMCs (not recorded which). The source is a human donor with low-grade glioma or glioblastoma, undergoing nonglioma brain surgery, or in good health (not recorded which).

The V gene is TRBV6-4, the J gene TRBJ1-1; possible D gene TRBD1, 5 bases. Trimming removed 1 base from V and 11 bases from J, with 11 bases in between. The CDR3 consists of 12 residues. CDR1 and CDR2 from the germline V gene are MRHNA and SNTAGT. The CDR3 coding sequence is TGTGCCAGCAGTGACTTTGGGGGGAGGGCTTTCTTT. Translation: CASSDFGGRAFF.

This sequence joins TRBV4-1 and TRBJ2-5, with 7 bases identical to TRBD1. The CDR3 has 15 residues. With 3 bases clipped from V and 4 bases from J, the junction kept 8 bases outside the gene matches. Germline values: CDR1 MGHRA, CDR2 YSYEKL. CDR3 nucleotides: TGCGCCAGCAGCCATCGACAGGGCGAGGGAGAGACCCAGTACTTC. It yields the protein CASSHRQGEGETQYF.